The text below deals with one TCR beta chain. Its antigen is still unknown. This entry comes from a study of monozygotic twins with inflammatory bowel disease. Study-wide results and caveats: TCRbeta inverse Simpson diversity was decreased in IBD patients versus healthy co-twins.

TCRdb re-called the 5' RACE reads and catalogs CDR3 proteins one per entry, DNA excluded. The sample totals around 370,000 distinct CDR3 sequences. In germline, CDR1 is SGHRS, CDR2 YFSETQ. The CDR3 runs 15 residues. The TCR was taken from a human donor with ulcerative colitis or Crohn's disease, or a healthy co-twin of an affected twin (not recorded which). The chain has TRBV5-1 and TRBJ1-1; TCRdb selects TRBD1, and the lack of DNA leaves this call unchecked. Sequenced material: blood. The CDR3 region is CASSLEAGQGTEAFF.